This entry concerns a single TCR beta chain. Antigen unknown. These data originate in a study of T cells expressing NK-cell markers. At the level of the study: Source material for TCR beta repertoires consisted of sorted CD3+CD56+NKG2C+, CD3+CD56+NKG2C- and CD3+CD56-NKG2C+ T cells.

A 5'RACE template switching approach incorporating UMIs was used to make TCR beta cDNA. After re-calling the 5' RACE reads, TCRdb lists one entry per CDR3 protein, DNA absent. This table holds about 460,000 distinct CDR3 sequences. Whole-study findings and limits: These clonotypes additionally ranked first within the CD3+CD56-NKG2C+ fraction of several donors.

The germline V gene has CDR1 SEHNR and CDR2 FQNEAQ (reference sequence). The CDR3 totals 17 residues. The V call is TRBV7-9, the J call TRBJ2-1; TCRdb's D call, TRBD2, is unchecked because there is no DNA. This clonotype was sampled from a woman aged 45-65 years in good health. Input material: blood T cells: a sorted CD56 or NKG2C T cell subset, CD4+ or CD8+ T cells, or bulk PBMC T cells (not recorded which). This chain's CDR3 is CASSLGSGRARGNEQFF.